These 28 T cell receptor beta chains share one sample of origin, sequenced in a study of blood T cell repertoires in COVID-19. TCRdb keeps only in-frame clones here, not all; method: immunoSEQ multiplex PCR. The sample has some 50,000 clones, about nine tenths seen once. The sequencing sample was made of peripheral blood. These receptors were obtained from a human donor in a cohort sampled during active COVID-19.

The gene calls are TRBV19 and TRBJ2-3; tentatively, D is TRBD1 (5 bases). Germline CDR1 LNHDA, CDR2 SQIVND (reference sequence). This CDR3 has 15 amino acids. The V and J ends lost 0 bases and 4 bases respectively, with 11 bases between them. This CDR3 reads CASSIDLAGPDTQYF. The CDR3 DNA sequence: TGTGCCAGTAGTATAGATTTAGCAGGGCCAGATACGCAGTATTTT.

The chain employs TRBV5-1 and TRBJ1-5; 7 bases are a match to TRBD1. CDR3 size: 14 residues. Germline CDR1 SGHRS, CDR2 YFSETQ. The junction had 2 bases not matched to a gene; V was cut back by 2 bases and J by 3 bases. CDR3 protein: CASSLQGPNQPQHF. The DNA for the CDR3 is TGCGCCAGCAGCTTACAGGGGCCCAATCAGCCCCAGCATTTT.

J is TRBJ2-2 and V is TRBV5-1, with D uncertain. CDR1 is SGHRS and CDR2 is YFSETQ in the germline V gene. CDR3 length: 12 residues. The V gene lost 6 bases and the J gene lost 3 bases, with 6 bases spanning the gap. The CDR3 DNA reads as TGCGCCAGCACCATTGACACCGGGGAGCTGTTTTTT. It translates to CASTIDTGELFF.

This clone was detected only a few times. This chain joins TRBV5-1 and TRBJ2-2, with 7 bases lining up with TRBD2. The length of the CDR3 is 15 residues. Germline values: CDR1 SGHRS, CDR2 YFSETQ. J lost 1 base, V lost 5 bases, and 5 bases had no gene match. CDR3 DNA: TGCGCCAGCAGTCAGCGGGGCCTGAACACCGGGGAGCTGTTTTTT. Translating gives CASSQRGLNTGELFF.

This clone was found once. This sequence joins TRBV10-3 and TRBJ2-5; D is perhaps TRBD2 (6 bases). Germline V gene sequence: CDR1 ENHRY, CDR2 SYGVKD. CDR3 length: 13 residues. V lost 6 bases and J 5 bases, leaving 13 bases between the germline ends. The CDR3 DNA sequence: TGTGCCATCAGGCAGGGAGGCGAGGAGACCCAGTACTTC. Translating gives CAIRQGGEETQYF.

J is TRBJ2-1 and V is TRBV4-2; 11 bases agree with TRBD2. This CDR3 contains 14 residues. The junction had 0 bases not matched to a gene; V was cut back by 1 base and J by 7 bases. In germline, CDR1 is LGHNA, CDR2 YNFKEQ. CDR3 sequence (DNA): TGTGCCAGCAGCCAAGCTAGCGGGGGGAATGAGCAGTTCTTC. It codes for CASSQASGGNEQFF.

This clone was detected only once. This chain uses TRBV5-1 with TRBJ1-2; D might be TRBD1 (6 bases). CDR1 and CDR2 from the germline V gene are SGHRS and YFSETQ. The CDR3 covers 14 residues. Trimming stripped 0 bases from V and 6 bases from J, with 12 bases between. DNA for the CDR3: TGCGCCAGCAGCTTGGGCGTACAGGGTGATGGCTACACCTTC. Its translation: CASSLGVQGDGYTF.

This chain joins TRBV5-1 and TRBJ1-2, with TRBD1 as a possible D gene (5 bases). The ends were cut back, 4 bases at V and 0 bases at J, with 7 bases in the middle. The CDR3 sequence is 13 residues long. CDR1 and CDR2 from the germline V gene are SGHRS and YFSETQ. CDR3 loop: CASSQGSNYGYTF. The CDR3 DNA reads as TGCGCCAGCAGCCAGGGATCTAACTATGGCTACACCTTC.

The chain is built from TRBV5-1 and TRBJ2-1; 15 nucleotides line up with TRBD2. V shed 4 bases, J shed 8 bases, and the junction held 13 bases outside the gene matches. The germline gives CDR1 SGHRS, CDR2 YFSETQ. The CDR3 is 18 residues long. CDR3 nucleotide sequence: TGCGCCAGCAGCCGGACTAGCGGGGGGGCAAGCCTTAGCGATGAGCAGTTCTTC. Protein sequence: CASSRTSGGASLSDEQFF.

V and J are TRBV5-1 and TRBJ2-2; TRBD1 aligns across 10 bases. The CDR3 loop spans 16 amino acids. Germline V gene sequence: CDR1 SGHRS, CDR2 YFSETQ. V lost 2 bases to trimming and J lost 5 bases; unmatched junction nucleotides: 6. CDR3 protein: CASSFLTGGDTGELFF. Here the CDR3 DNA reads TGCGCCAGCAGCTTTTTGACAGGGGGCGATACCGGGGAGCTGTTTTTT.

The CDR3: CASSDRDRGTHNYGYTF. DNA of the CDR3: TGTGCCAGCAGCGACCGGGACAGGGGAACGCATAACTATGGCTACACCTTC. This rearrangement joins TRBV28 to TRBJ1-2; 10 nucleotides match TRBD1. Germline CDR1 MDHEN, CDR2 SYDVKM. V lost 6 bases, J lost 1 base, and 11 bases stayed unmatched. This CDR3 is 17 amino acids long.

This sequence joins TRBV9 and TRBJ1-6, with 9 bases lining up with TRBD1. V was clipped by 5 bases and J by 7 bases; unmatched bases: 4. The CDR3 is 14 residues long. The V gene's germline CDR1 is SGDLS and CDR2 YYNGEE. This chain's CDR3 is CASRGQGGNSPLHF. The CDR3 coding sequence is TGTGCCAGCAGGGGACAGGGAGGCAATTCACCCCTCCACTTT.

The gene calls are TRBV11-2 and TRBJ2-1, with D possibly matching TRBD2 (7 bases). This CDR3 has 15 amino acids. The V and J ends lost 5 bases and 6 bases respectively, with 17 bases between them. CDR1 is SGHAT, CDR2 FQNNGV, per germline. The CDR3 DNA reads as TGTGCCAGCAGCCCGAGGGGGGGTCGGGGCAATGAGCAGTTCTTC. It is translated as CASSPRGGRGNEQFF.

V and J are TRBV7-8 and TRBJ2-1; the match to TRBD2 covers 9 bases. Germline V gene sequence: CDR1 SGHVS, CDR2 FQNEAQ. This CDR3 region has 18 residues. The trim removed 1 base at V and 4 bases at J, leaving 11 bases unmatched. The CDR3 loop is CASSLGLAGGRVYNEQFF. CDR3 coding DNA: TGTGCCAGCAGCTTAGGTCTGGCGGGCGGGAGGGTTTACAATGAGCAGTTCTTC.

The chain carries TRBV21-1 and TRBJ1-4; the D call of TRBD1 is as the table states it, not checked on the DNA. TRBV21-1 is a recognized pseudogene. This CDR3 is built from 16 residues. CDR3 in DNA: TGTGCCAGCAGCACCCGGGACAGGCGGCATAATGAAAAACTGTTTTTT. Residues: CASSTRDRRHNEKLFF.

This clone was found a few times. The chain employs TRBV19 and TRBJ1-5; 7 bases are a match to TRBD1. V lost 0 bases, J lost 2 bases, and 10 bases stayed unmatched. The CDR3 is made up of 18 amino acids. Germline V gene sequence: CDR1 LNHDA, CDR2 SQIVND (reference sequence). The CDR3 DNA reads TGTGCCAGTAGTATAGACCCCCCCGGAGGGGGCGGCAATCAGCCCCAGCATTTT. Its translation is CASSIDPPGGGGNQPQHF.

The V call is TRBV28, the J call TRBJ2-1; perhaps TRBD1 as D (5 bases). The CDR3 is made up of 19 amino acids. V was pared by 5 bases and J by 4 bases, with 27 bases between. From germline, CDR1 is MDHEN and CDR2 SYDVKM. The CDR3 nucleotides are TGTGCCAGCAGTCCCCCCCCTGAGGCAGGGTCCTCCTTATACAATGAGCAGTTCTTC. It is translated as CASSPPPEAGSSLYNEQFF.

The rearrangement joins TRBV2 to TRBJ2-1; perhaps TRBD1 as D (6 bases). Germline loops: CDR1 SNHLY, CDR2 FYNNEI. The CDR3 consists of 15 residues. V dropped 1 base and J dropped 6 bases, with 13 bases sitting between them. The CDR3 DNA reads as TGTGCCAGCAGTGAAGGGTACAGGGATATCAATGAGCAGTTCTTC. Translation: CASSEGYRDINEQFF.

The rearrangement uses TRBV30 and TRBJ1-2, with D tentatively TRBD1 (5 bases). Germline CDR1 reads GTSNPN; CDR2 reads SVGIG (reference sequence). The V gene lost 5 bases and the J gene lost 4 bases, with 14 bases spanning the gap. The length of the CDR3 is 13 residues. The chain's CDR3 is CAWLVGGGYGYTF. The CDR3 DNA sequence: TGTGCCTGGTTGGTCGGGGGTGGCTATGGCTACACCTTC.

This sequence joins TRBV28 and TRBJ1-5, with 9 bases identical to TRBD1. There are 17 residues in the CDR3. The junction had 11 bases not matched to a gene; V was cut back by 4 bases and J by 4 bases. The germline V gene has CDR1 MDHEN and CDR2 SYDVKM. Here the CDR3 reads CASSWGTGPIKNQPQHF. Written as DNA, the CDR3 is TGTGCCAGCAGTTGGGGGACAGGGCCTATCAAGAATCAGCCCCAGCATTTT.

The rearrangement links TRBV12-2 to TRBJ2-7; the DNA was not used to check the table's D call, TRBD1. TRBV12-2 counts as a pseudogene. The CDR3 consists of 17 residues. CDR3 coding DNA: TGTGCAAGTCGAACCGGGACAGGGCATACCTACTCCTACGAGCAGTACTTC. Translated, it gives CASRTGTGHTYSYEQYF.

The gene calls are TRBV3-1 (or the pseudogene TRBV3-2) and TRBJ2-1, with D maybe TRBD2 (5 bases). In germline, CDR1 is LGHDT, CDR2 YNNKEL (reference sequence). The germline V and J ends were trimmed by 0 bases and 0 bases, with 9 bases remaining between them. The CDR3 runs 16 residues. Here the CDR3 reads CASSQDLRDSYNEQFF. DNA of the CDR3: TGTGCCAGCAGCCAAGATCTTCGGGACTCCTACAATGAGCAGTTCTTC.

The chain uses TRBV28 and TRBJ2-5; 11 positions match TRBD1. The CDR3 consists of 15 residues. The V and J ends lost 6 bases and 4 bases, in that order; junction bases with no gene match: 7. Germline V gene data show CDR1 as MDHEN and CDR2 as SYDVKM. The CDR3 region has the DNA TGTGCCAGCAGACCCGGGACAGGGGGATCAGAGACCCAGTACTTC. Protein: CASRPGTGGSETQYF.

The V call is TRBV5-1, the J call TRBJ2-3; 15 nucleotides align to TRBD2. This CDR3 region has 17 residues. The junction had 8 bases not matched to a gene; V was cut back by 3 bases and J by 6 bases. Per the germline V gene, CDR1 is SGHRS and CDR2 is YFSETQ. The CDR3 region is CASSSWTSGGAWDTQYF. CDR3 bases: TGCGCCAGCAGCTCCTGGACTAGCGGGGGGGCATGGGATACGCAGTATTTT.

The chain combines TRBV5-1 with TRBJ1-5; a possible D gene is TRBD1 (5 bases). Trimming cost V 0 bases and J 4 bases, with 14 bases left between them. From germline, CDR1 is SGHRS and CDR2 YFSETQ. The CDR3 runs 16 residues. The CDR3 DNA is TGCGCCAGCAGCTTGGGGGTTGGGGGGAGGAATCAGCCCCAGCATTTT. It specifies CASSLGVGGRNQPQHF.

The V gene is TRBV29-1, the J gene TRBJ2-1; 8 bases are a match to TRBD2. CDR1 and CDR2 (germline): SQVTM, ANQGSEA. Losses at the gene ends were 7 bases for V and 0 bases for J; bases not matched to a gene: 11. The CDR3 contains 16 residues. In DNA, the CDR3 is TGCAGCGCCACCCATCGGAGCGGGAGCTCCTACAATGAGCAGTTCTTC. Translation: CSATHRSGSSYNEQFF.

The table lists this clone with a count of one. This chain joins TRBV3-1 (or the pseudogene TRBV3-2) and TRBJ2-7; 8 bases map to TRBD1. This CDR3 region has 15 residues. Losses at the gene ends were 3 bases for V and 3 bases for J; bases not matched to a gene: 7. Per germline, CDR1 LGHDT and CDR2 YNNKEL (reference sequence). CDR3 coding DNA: TGTGCCAGCAGCCAGAGGACAGGGACTTTCTACGAGCAGTACTTC. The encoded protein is CASSQRTGTFYEQYF.

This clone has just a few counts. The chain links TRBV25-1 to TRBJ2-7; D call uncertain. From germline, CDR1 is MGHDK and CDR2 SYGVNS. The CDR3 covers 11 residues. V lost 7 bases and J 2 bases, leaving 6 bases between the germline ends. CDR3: CASTQTYEQYF. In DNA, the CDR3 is TGTGCCAGCACACAGACCTACGAGCAGTACTTC.